This passage covers 18 T cell receptor beta chains from one sample sequenced in a study of T cell clonality in common variable immunodeficiency. Profiling relied on immunoSEQ multiplex PCR, and the TCRdb table lists in-frame clones only, not all of them. Observed in the sample are roughly 30,000 clones, none of them singletons. Sequenced sample: peripheral blood mononuclear cells. Source of these receptors: a person aged 18 to 69 in good health.

With regard to this clone: The read ends 3 residues before the CDR3 terminus; that terminus is restored from the germline J gene. The chain uses TRBV7-2 and TRBJ1-2; tentative D call: TRBD1 (5 bases). This CDR3 has 14 residues. Germline CDR1 reads SGHTA; CDR2 reads FQGNSA. CDR3 in amino acids: CASSSSPGFLGYTF. The part of the CDR3 DNA that was read is TGTGCCAGCAGCTCGTCTCCAGGGTTTCTCGGC.

This clone was seen only a few times. The read is 3 residues too short to cover the CDR3 end, so that end is filled in from the germline J gene. The chain is built from TRBV18 and TRBJ1-6, with TRBD1 identical over 8 bases. V gave up 4 bases and J gave up 8 bases; unmatched junction bases: 7. The CDR3 is 15 amino acids. Looked up from germline, CDR1 is KGHSH and CDR2 is LQKENI. CDR3: CASSQSGGLDSPLHF. Incomplete CDR3 DNA: TGTGCCAGCTCACAATCAGGGGGCTTGGATTCACCC.

This clone was recorded at least ten times. The read terminates 3 residues ahead of where the CDR3 ends, so the germline J gene completes it. The rearrangement joins TRBV6-1 to TRBJ2-5, with TRBD2 identical over 8 bases. Germline V gene data show CDR1 as MNHNS and CDR2 as SASEGT. The junction had 9 bases not matched to a gene; V was cut back by 4 bases and J by 5 bases. The CDR3 spans 15 residues. The CDR3 bases that were read are TGTGCCAGCAGTGCTCCGGGACTAGTACGCGAGACC. Residues: CASSAPGLVRET. The CDR3, in full, reads CASSAPGLVRETQYF.

The table lists this clone with many counts. The CDR3 is cut off 3 residues early in the read; its end comes from the germline J gene. V usage is TRBV20-1 and J usage is TRBJ1-6; the match to TRBD1 covers 7 bases. This CDR3 is built from 13 residues. Germline lookup yields CDR1 DFQATT and CDR2 SNEGSKA (reference sequence). Unmatched junction bases numbered 1, after V lost 7 bases and J lost 1 base. CDR3 loop: CSGDSSYNSPLHF. The sequenced part of the CDR3 DNA is TGCAGTGGGGACAGTTCCTATAATTCACCC.

In its sample, this clone was seen many times. The sequenced part of the CDR3 DNA is TGTGCCAGCCTCATCGGGACAGCGGCCTACGAG. Its translation: CASLIGTAAYE. The complete CDR3 sequence is CASLIGTAAYEQYF. This chain connects TRBV2 to TRBJ2-7, with 7 bases that match TRBD1. The CDR3 is cut off 3 residues early in the read; its end comes from the germline J gene. V lost 8 bases, J lost 2 bases, and 9 bases stayed unmatched. Germline loops: CDR1 SNHLY, CDR2 FYNNEI. CDR3 size: 14 residues.

This clone came up many times. The read gets to within 3 residues of the CDR3 end, and the germline J gene fills in the rest. The chain uses TRBV28 and TRBJ1-4, with TRBD1 matching 7 bases. Germline V gene lookup returns CDR1 MDHEN and CDR2 SYDVKM. The V and J ends lost 5 bases and 7 bases, in that order; junction bases with no gene match: 10. The CDR3 has 15 residues. CDR3 DNA (partial): TGTGCCAGCAGTAAACAGGGGAGAGGAGGTGAAAAA. It specifies CASSKQGRGGEK. The entire CDR3 is CASSKQGRGGEKLFF.

This clone was seen at least ten times. The read gets to within 3 residues of the CDR3 end, and the germline J gene fills in the rest. J is TRBJ2-7 and V is TRBV12-3 or TRBV12-4; 8 bases are a match to TRBD1. V dropped 6 bases and J dropped 2; count of bases not matched to a gene: 6. CDR3 length: 14 amino acids. The CDR3 sequence is CASRDREVPYEQYF. CDR3 DNA (partial): TGTGCCAGCAGGGACAGGGAAGTACCCTACGAG.

This clone was counted ten times or more. The read terminates 3 residues ahead of where the CDR3 ends, so the germline J gene completes it. The chain combines TRBV29-1 with TRBJ2-7; 8 bases are shared with TRBD1. CDR3 length equals 13 residues. CDR1 is SQVTM, CDR2 ANQGSEA, per germline. The ends lost 7 bases at V and 5 bases at J; junction bases unmatched: 10. CDR3 DNA, as far as it was read: TGCAGCGCGGCTCCGGGACAGGTCGACGAG. Amino acid sequence: CSAAPGQVDE. The entire CDR3 reads CSAAPGQVDEQYF.

This clone occurred many times. The read ends 3 residues early relative to the CDR3; the germline J gene fills the gap. The chain links TRBV5-1 to TRBJ1-4; tentatively, D is TRBD1 (5 bases). This CDR3 has 16 residues. With 0 bases removed from V and 0 bases from J, the gap between germline ends came to 9 bases. Germline V gene data show CDR1 as SGHRS and CDR2 as YFSETQ. CDR3 sequence: CASSLVPGTTNEKLFF. The DNA read from the CDR3 is TGCGCCAGCAGCTTGGTCCCAGGGACAACTAATGAAAAA.

In this sample, this clone turned up many times. The read halts 3 residues ahead of the CDR3 end, with the missing end drawn from the germline J gene. The gene calls are TRBV12-3 or TRBV12-4 and TRBJ2-7, with TRBD2 identical over 10 bases. CDR3 length: 15 residues. Unmatched junction bases numbered 7, after V lost 3 bases and J lost 5 bases. The CDR3 DNA, read in part, is TGTGCCAGCAGTTTGCAAGCGGGGGGGCCTCACGAG. It yields the protein CASSLQAGGPHE. The full CDR3 sequence reads CASSLQAGGPHEQYF.

In its sample, this clone was seen many times. The DNA ends 3 residues before the CDR3 does, and the rest of the CDR3 is filled in from the germline J gene. The V and J genes are TRBV7-4 and TRBJ2-7; tentatively, D is TRBD2 (6 bases). CDR1 is SGHVT, CDR2 SQSDAQ, per germline. Trimming left V 11 bases short and J 1 base short, with 12 bases between. CDR3 length equals 12 residues. The DNA read from the CDR3 is TGTGCCCCGCGGGGCAGATCCTACGAG. As protein: CAPRGRSYE. From start to end, the CDR3 is CAPRGRSYEQYF.

At least ten counts were recorded for this clone. The CDR3 is cut off 3 residues early in the read; its end comes from the germline J gene. V usage is TRBV7-2 and J usage is TRBJ2-7; no clear D gene. Germline V gene data show CDR1 as SGHTA and CDR2 as FQGNSA. The germline V and J ends were trimmed by 5 bases and 2 bases, with 13 bases remaining between them. The CDR3 runs 14 residues. The CDR3 region is CASSPSAGPYEQYF. The CDR3 DNA, read in part, is TGTGCCAGCAGCCCTTCGGCAGGTCCCTACGAG.

This clone was seen ten or more times. The CDR3 end falls 3 residues outside the read, so it is completed with the germline J gene. This rearrangement joins TRBV7-2 to TRBJ2-3; D not resolved. V was trimmed by 1 base and J by 6 bases, leaving 11 bases between them. The germline V gene has CDR1 SGHTA and CDR2 FQGNSA. CDR3 length: 14 residues. The sequenced part of the CDR3 DNA is TGTGCCAGCAGCTTAGGCGGTCGGTCGGATACG. Translation: CASSLGGRSDT. The complete CDR3 protein is CASSLGGRSDTQYF. The variable domain in full, completed from reference TRBV7-2 and TRBJ2-3, reads GAGVSQSPSNKVTEKGKDVELRCDPISGHTALYWYRQSLGQGLEFLIYFQGNSAPDKSGLPSDRFSAERTGGSVSTLTIQRTQQEDSAVYLCASSLGGRSDTQYFGPGTRLTVL.

This clone has just a few counts. The CDR3 end lies 3 residues beyond the end of the read and is filled in from the germline J gene. The chain combines TRBV18 with TRBJ1-5; D is ambiguous. The CDR3 runs to 11 residues. CDR1 is KGHSH and CDR2 is LQKENI in the germline V gene. The CDR3 DNA, read in part, is TGTGCCAGCTCACCAACCGGTCCC. It yields the protein CASSPTGP. The whole CDR3 region reads CASSPTGPQHF.

In the case of this clone: The CDR3 goes on 3 residues after the read ends, and that part is filled in from the germline J gene. The chain employs TRBV6-4 and TRBJ2-1; 8 positions match TRBD1. The trim removed 6 bases at V and 6 bases at J, leaving 4 bases unmatched. There are 13 residues in the CDR3. The germline V gene encodes CDR1 MRHNA and CDR2 SNTAGT. The part of the CDR3 DNA that was read is TGTGCCAGCAGCCGGACAGGGAGCAATGAG. Translated: CASSRTGSNE. The complete CDR3 sequence is CASSRTGSNEQFF.

Comments on this clone: Read coverage stops 3 residues before the CDR3 terminus; the germline J gene supplies the remainder. This chain connects TRBV11-2 to TRBJ2-3; D gene ambiguous. Germline V gene lookup returns CDR1 SGHAT and CDR2 FQNNGV. The CDR3 totals 12 residues. Deletions cut 0 bases from V and 6 bases from J, with 4 bases between. CDR3 residues: CASSLDLDTQYF. The sequenced CDR3 bases are TGTGCCAGCAGCTTAGACTTGGATACG.

This clone was counted many times. The read comes to an end 3 residues before the CDR3 does, leaving the germline J gene to fill in the end. The chain joins TRBV10-3 to TRBJ2-2, with D maybe TRBD1 (6 bases). Germline lookup yields CDR1 ENHRY and CDR2 SYGVKD. The CDR3 length is 16 residues. V dropped 2 bases and J dropped 0 bases, with 10 bases sitting between them. The covered CDR3 bases are TGTGCCATCAGTGAGAGGACAGCGGCGAACACCGGGGAG. Translated: CAISERTAANTGE. The whole CDR3 reads CAISERTAANTGELFF.

This clone has ten or more counts. The CDR3 is cut off 3 residues early in the read; its end comes from the germline J gene. The chain couples TRBV14 to TRBJ2-7; TRBD2 agrees at 9 bases. Germline V lookup: CDR1 SGHDN, CDR2 FVKESK. The CDR3 has 13 amino acids. V was clipped by 4 bases and J by 6 bases; unmatched bases: 4. CDR3 region: CASSPILAGEQYF. The part of the CDR3 DNA that was read is TGTGCCAGCAGCCCCATACTAGCGGGCGAG.